This TCR beta chain was profiled in a study of T-cell reconstitution after alpha-beta-depleted transplantation in children. Germline lookup yields CDR1 DFQATT and CDR2 SNEGSKA (reference sequence). The V end was cut by 0 bases, the J end by 2 bases, with 11 bases between. There are 15 residues in the CDR3. Using unique molecular identifiers, the investigators prepared the TCRbeta library. Each CDR3 protein is one row after TCRdb ran MiXCR on the PCR reads. The sample holds under 450,000 distinct CDR3 sequences, about a sixth seen once. V usage is TRBV20-1 and J usage is TRBJ2-1; maybe TRBD2 (6 bases). Material: PBMCs, mostly from graft donor cells, obtained 360 days after TCRalphabeta/CD19-depleted stem cell transplant. The receptor was isolated from a boy in the first two years of life who had a stem cell transplant for Wiskott-Aldrich syndrome, so the T cells may come from the graft donor. The CDR3 spells CSAREQTSTYNEQFF. The CDR3 bases are TGCAGTGCTAGAGAACAGACTAGTACCTACAATGAGCAGTTCTTC.